These 9 T cell receptor beta chains were sequenced from one sample in a study of T-cell reconstitution after alpha-beta-depleted transplantation in children. Construction of the TCRbeta library involved unique molecular identifiers. Each CDR3 protein is one row after TCRdb ran MiXCR on the PCR reads. Found here are some 240,000 distinct CDR3 sequences, around 13% of them singletons; the top ten hold around 2.8%. This specimen consisted of PBMCs from the stem cell graft donor, obtained from the stem cell graft. These TCRs come from a human donor who donated a stem cell graft to a child with acute lymphoblastic leukemia.

This clonotype was recorded many times. The CDR3 here is CASSPSLGPGANVLTF. In DNA, the CDR3 is TGTGCCAGCAGCCCCAGTCTCGGTCCGGGAGCCAACGTCCTGACTTTC. The V gene is TRBV7-2, the J gene TRBJ2-6, with a tentative D call TRBD2 (5 bases). V dropped 5 bases and J dropped 7 bases, with 18 bases sitting between them. CDR1 SGHTA and CDR2 FQGNSA come from the germline V gene. The CDR3 runs to 16 residues.

This clonotype was recorded many times. The chain has TRBV20-1 and TRBJ2-7; 7 bases map to TRBD2. Germline V gene lookup returns CDR1 DFQATT and CDR2 SNEGSKA (reference sequence). J was trimmed by 5 bases and V by 3 bases; bases with no gene match: 4. CDR3 size: 12 residues. CDR3 bases: TGCAGTGCTAGTCAGGGAGGGCACGAGCAGTACTTC. It specifies CSASQGGHEQYF.

In this sample, this clonotype turned up many times. This chain connects TRBV28 to TRBJ2-7; D gene ambiguous. There are 16 residues in the CDR3. The germline V gene has CDR1 MDHEN and CDR2 SYDVKM. The V and J ends lost 4 bases and 0 bases respectively, with 16 bases between them. CDR3 nucleotides: TGTGCCAGCAGTTCCTCCCCGGTAAGGATCTCCTACGAGCAGTACTTC. Protein sequence: CASSSSPVRISYEQYF.

The chain employs TRBV20-1 and TRBJ1-2, with D unresolved. The CDR3 loop spans 13 amino acids. The germline gives CDR1 DFQATT, CDR2 SNEGSKA (reference sequence). The DNA for the CDR3 is TGCAGCTCGGGCCCCCCCCCGGGCTATGGCTACACCTTC. Residues: CSSGPPPGYGYTF.

This clonotype was observed at least ten times. V is TRBV20-1 and J is TRBJ2-7; D perhaps matches TRBD2 (6 bases). The CDR3 covers 14 residues. Germline values: CDR1 DFQATT, CDR2 SNEGSKA (reference sequence). V was cut by 5 bases and J by 0 bases, with 14 bases left in between. Here the CDR3 DNA reads TGCAGTGCTCCAACGGCGGGGAGCTCCTACGAGCAGTACTTC. Amino acids: CSAPTAGSSYEQYF.

In the case of this clonotype: A read error may be the cause here, since a much bigger clone is one base away. The rearrangement links TRBV6-1 to TRBJ2-7; TRBD2 matches 8 bases. Looked up from germline, CDR1 is MNHNS and CDR2 is SASEGT. There are 13 residues in the CDR3. CDR3 sequence: CAISEAGVYEQYF. The CDR3 bases are TGTGCCATCAGTGAAGCGGGGGTCTACGAGCAGTACTTC.

This clonotype was recorded many times. The chain recombines TRBV4-3 with TRBJ1-1; D unresolved. The CDR3 extends over 16 amino acids. Germline assignment: CDR1 LGHNA and CDR2 YSLEER. Trimming cost V 0 bases and J 6 bases, with 17 bases left between them. CDR3 region: CASSQDRTPLIAEAFF. CDR3 sequence (DNA): TGCGCCAGCAGCCAAGATAGAACTCCCCTAATAGCTGAAGCTTTCTTT.

This clonotype was counted between two and nine times. The chain links TRBV12-3 or TRBV12-4 to TRBJ2-5; 7 bases line up with TRBD2. V was pared by 0 bases and J by 5 bases, with 6 bases of the junction left unmatched. There are 15 residues in the CDR3. CDR3 sequence (DNA): TGTGCCAGCAGTTTAGCGGGGGGGGTCCCGGAGACCCAGTACTTC. The encoded protein is CASSLAGGVPETQYF.

This clonotype has at least ten counts. J is TRBJ1-4 and V is TRBV6-1; D is unclear. The V and J ends lost 5 bases and 7 bases respectively, with 17 bases between them. This CDR3 is 15 amino acids long. Germline loops: CDR1 MNHNS, CDR2 SASEGT. The CDR3 here is CASSKVYGRVEKLFF. In DNA form, the CDR3 reads TGTGCCAGCAGTAAAGTTTACGGGCGCGTTGAAAAACTGTTTTTT.